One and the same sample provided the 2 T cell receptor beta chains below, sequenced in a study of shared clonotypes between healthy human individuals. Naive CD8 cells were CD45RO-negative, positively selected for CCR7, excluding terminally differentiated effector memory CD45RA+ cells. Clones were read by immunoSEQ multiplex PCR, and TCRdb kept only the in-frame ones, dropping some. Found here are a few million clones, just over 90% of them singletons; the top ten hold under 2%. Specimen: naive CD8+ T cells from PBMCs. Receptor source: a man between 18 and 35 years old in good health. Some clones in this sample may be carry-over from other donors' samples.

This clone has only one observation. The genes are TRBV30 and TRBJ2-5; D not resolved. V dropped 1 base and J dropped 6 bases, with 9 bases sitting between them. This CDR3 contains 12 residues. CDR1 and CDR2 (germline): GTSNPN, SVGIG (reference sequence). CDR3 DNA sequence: TGTGCCTGGAGTGGTCTAGAGAAGACCCAGTACTTC. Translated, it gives CAWSGLEKTQYF.

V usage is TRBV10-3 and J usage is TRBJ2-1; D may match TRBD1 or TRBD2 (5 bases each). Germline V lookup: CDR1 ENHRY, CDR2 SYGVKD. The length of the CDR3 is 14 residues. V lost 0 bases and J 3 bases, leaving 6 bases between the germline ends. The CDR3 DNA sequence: TGTGCCATCAGTGAGTCGGGACGCTACAATGAGCAGTTCTTC. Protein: CAISESGRYNEQFF.